Only a few counts were recorded for the clone carrying this TCR beta chain. Its antigen is not identified. Other DNA variants within this sample encode the same CDR3. Germline CDR1 reads LNHDA; CDR2 reads SQIVND (reference sequence). Trimming shortened V by 1 base and J by 0 bases, and 4 bases separated the two germline ends. The CDR3 length is 13 residues. CD45RO-negative cells were positively selected for CCR7, leaving out terminally differentiated effector memory CD45RA+ cells. The authors ran the assay at deep level. Only in-frame clones appear in the TCRdb table, and some are missing; sequencing was by immunoSEQ multiplex PCR. This table holds hundreds of thousands of clones, roughly 96% found once. The data stem from a study of shared clonotypes between healthy human individuals. Turning to the study itself: Those who served as donors were two women and three men between the ages of 18 and 49. Study-wide findings and caveats: Among donors, clonotype sharing was expected to be affected by sequencing depth.

The sequence came from a woman in her 30s in good health. The sample was naive CD8+ T cells sorted from blood. The J gene is TRBJ2-7, the V gene TRBV19; D ambiguous. In nucleotides, the CDR3 is TGTGCCAGTAGTATAGCGGTCTCCTACGAGCAGTACTTC. Translating it yields CASSIAVSYEQYF.